This TCR beta chain comes out of a study of PD-1 blockade in classical Hodgkin lymphoma. V was cut by 6 bases and J by 2 bases, with 14 bases left in between. CDR1 and CDR2 from the germline V gene are KGHSH and LQKENI. The CDR3 has 14 amino acids. This clone was picked up one time. Its antigen is not known. After autologous stem cell transplantation all patients relapsed, and prior brentuximab vedotin exposure differed between cohorts. Sequenced by immunoSEQ multiplex PCR; TCRdb stores in-frame clones only, minus some. The sample holds roughly 16,000 clones, around 76% seen once. General study results and limits: CD4+ TCR diversity, unlike CD8+, climbed significantly by C4D1. Relapsed/refractory patients reportedly had the lowest baseline TCR diversity, below newly diagnosed patients, who were below healthy donors. Repertoire differences lack defined causes, possibly disease activity or prior therapy.

The TCR was taken from a human donor with classical Hodgkin lymphoma. This chain connects TRBV18 to TRBJ2-7, with D maybe TRBD1 (6 bases). Sequences were derived from peripheral blood mononuclear cells (PBMCs), sampled before the second cycle of nivolumab. DNA for the CDR3: TGTGCCAGCTCCCCCAGGACAGATCCCTACGAGCAGTACTTC. Translated, it gives CASSPRTDPYEQYF.